The 7 T cell receptor beta chains listed next were all sequenced from one sample in a study of blood T cell repertoires in COVID-19. Generated by immunoSEQ multiplex PCR, the TCRdb table keeps only in-frame clones and is missing some. The table records under 150,000 clones, approximately 79% of them present only once. Sequenced input: PBMCs or T cells enriched from blood (not recorded which). The receptors were gathered from a man aged 40-49 years with acute COVID-19.

The rearrangement joins TRBV19 to TRBJ2-7; tentatively, D is TRBD2 (5 bases). Germline CDR1 LNHDA, CDR2 SQIVND (reference sequence). V lost 2 bases, J lost 1 base, and 12 bases lay in between. The CDR3 spans 15 residues. The CDR3 loop reads CASSIRSGSSYEQYF. The CDR3 DNA is TGTGCCAGTAGTATAAGGTCGGGGTCGTCCTACGAGCAGTACTTC.

This clone was observed a handful of times. V is TRBV19 and J is TRBJ1-1; 8 nucleotides line up with TRBD1. Germline V gene data show CDR1 as LNHDA and CDR2 as SQIVND (reference sequence). V trimming: 7 bases; J trimming: 3 bases; junction bases outside the gene matches: 4. The CDR3 has 13 amino acids. The CDR3 DNA follows: TGTGCCAGTAAAGAGGACAGGGACACTGAAGCTTTCTTT. Translating gives CASKEDRDTEAFF.

The rearrangement joins TRBV27 to TRBJ2-1; 9 bases agree with TRBD1. Germline-derived CDR1 and CDR2 are MNHEY and SMNVEV (reference sequence). The J segment lost 3 bases and the V segment lost 2 bases, leaving 2 bases of the junction unmatched. The CDR3 is 15 residues long. The CDR3 reads CASSLDRGYYNEQFF. CDR3 sequence (DNA): TGTGCCAGCAGTTTAGACAGGGGGTACTACAATGAGCAGTTCTTC.

This clone was counted once. The rearrangement uses TRBV14 and TRBJ1-4, with 7 positions matching TRBD1. From germline, CDR1 is SGHDN and CDR2 FVKESK. J lost 8 bases, V lost 4 bases, and 4 bases had no gene match. The CDR3 length is 13 residues. DNA for the CDR3: TGTGCCAGCAGCCCAGGGGGAAGGGAAAAACTGTTTTTT. This encodes CASSPGGREKLFF.

The rearrangement links TRBV11-2 to TRBJ2-2; D call uncertain. V was shortened by 8 bases and J by 6 bases, with 10 bases between the two germline ends. Germline CDR1 is SGHAT and CDR2 is FQNNGV. CDR3 length: 12 amino acids. Written as DNA, the CDR3 is TGTGCCAGCCCGGAGAAGGCCGGGGAGCTGTTTTTT. This gives the protein CASPEKAGELFF.

The chain joins TRBV7-9 to TRBJ2-7; D may be TRBD2 (5 bases). The V gene's germline CDR1 is SEHNR and CDR2 FQNEAQ (reference sequence). V was shortened by 2 bases and J by 5 bases, with 10 bases between the two germline ends. This CDR3 is built from 13 residues. In DNA, the CDR3 is TGTGCCAGCAGCTTACCGGGAACGAACGAGCAGTACTTC. This gives the protein CASSLPGTNEQYF.

The gene calls are TRBV28 and TRBJ1-3; D uncertain. The ends were cut back, 3 bases at V and 0 bases at J, with 6 bases in the middle. The germline CDR1 and CDR2 sequences are MDHEN and SYDVKM. This CDR3 comprises 14 residues. CDR3 nucleotide sequence: TGTGCCAGCAGTTTGGCTTACTCTGGAAACACCATATATTTT. Its translation: CASSLAYSGNTIYF.